The 27 T cell receptor beta chains reported below all come from one sample, sequenced in a study of read filtering for tumor transcriptome and immune sequencing (dated by TCRdb to 2020 to 2021). TCRdb names Illumina HiSeq 4000 as the instrument used. Starting from 400 ng RNA, TCR libraries were constructed with the Immunoverse kit using molecular barcoded adaptors that cover the alpha/delta and beta/gamma chains. Using fastp trimming at Q25 and MiXCR clonotype assembly, TCRdb reanalyzed the public sequencing data and kept in-frame beta chains. Each entry merges the rows of one CDR3 protein and shows their most common DNA and genes. The sample has around 65,000 distinct CDR3 sequences on record, roughly 18% of them singletons. The ten top clones hold about 11% of the sample. Sequences were obtained from a population of CD138-negative cells sorted from bone marrow. The cell subset or site label corresponds to: bone marrow mononuclear cells depleted of CD138+ plasma/myeloma cells by negative magnetic selection. These TCRs come from a donor at least 40 years old with multiple myeloma.

Ten or more counts support this clonotype. The gene calls are TRBV6-2 or TRBV6-3 and TRBJ2-1; D remains unclear. Germline CDR1 MNHEY, CDR2 SVGEGT. The CDR3 loop spans 16 amino acids. Trimming shortened V by 5 bases and J by 0 bases, and 14 bases separated the two germline ends. CDR3: CASSPHGPSSYNEQFF. CDR3 bases: TGTGCCAGCAGTCCTCACGGACCCAGCTCCTACAATGAGCAGTTCTTC.

The chain combines TRBV20-1 with TRBJ2-1, with D possibly matching TRBD2 (5 bases). Trimming took off 3 bases at V and 5 bases at J, with 14 bases between the two ends. Germline CDR1 reads DFQATT; CDR2 reads SNEGSKA (reference sequence). The CDR3 runs to 14 residues. The DNA of the CDR3 is TGCAGTGCTAGTGTCGGGAATGGGCACAATGAGCAGTTCTTC. Translated, it gives CSASVGNGHNEQFF.

This clonotype was observed a few times. A much more abundant neighbour one base away suggests this may be a read error. V usage is TRBV24-1 and J usage is TRBJ2-3; a weak D match, TRBD1 (6 bases). CDR3 length equals 14 residues. The germline V gene encodes CDR1 KGHDR and CDR2 SFDVKD. CDR3 coding DNA: TGTGCCACCAGTGATTCCTACAGGGCAGATACGCGGTATTTT. Translation gives CATSDSYRADTRYF.

This clonotype was detected ten times or more. V and J are TRBV5-4 and TRBJ1-2; 12 bases map to TRBD1. The CDR3 is 17 residues long. V was clipped by 0 bases and J by 7 bases; unmatched bases: 10. Per the germline V gene, CDR1 is SGHNT and CDR2 is YYREEE (reference sequence). DNA of the CDR3: TGTGCCAGCAGCTTGGATCCGGGACAGGGGGCGATGCGTGGCTACACCTTC. The encoded protein is CASSLDPGQGAMRGYTF. Filled out from reference TRBV5-4 and TRBJ1-2, the complete variable domain reads ETGVTQSPTHLIKTRGQQVTLRCSSQSGHNTVSWYQQALGQGPQFIFQYYREEENGRGNFPPRFSGLQFPNYSSELNVNALELDDSALYLCASSLDPGQGAMRGYTFGSGTRLTVV.

Ten or more counts support this clonotype. CDR3 amino acids: CASSQTLGNIQYF. The CDR3 region has the DNA TGTGCCAGCAGTCAGACGTTGGGAAACATTCAGTACTTC. This rearrangement joins TRBV28 to TRBJ2-4; D not resolved. Germline lookup yields CDR1 MDHEN and CDR2 SYDVKM. Deletions cut 5 bases from V and 6 bases from J, with 11 bases between. The CDR3 has 13 amino acids.

This clonotype was observed many times. Written as DNA, the CDR3 is TGTGCCAGCAGTGAAGAATTTTTGCGACTCAGAACACCCGGGGAGCTGTTTTTT. It codes for CASSEEFLRLRTPGELFF. The gene calls are TRBV6-1 and TRBJ2-2; D is uncertain. CDR3 length equals 18 residues. CDR1 and CDR2 (germline): MNHNS, SASEGT. V was pared by 1 base and J by 6 bases, with 21 bases between.

This clonotype was picked up many times. Here the CDR3 reads CASSPHRVRNYEQYF. The CDR3 bases are TGTGCCAGCAGCCCCCACAGGGTGCGAAACTACGAGCAGTACTTC. The chain combines TRBV28 with TRBJ2-7; D perhaps matches TRBD1 (6 bases). Trimming cost V 6 bases and J 3 bases, with 18 bases left between them. The CDR3 runs 15 residues. CDR1 is MDHEN and CDR2 is SYDVKM in the germline V gene.

This clonotype was detected many times. The chain's CDR3 is CASSLASGGANEQFF. DNA for the CDR3: TGTGCCAGCAGCTTAGCTAGCGGGGGGGCGAATGAGCAGTTCTTC. The chain carries TRBV7-9 and TRBJ2-1; the match to TRBD2 covers 11 bases. With 0 bases clipped from V and 7 bases from J, the junction kept 2 bases outside the gene matches. CDR3 length: 15 residues. Per the germline V gene, CDR1 is SEHNR and CDR2 is FQNEAQ (reference sequence).

There are a few counts of this clonotype. The chain uses TRBV28 and TRBJ2-7; tentatively, D is TRBD1 (6 bases). The CDR3 is made up of 21 amino acids. V was cut by 3 bases and J by 10 bases, with 40 bases left in between. Germline-derived CDR1 and CDR2 are MDHEN and SYDVKM. The CDR3 protein is CASSLSHGPSRSRAGDYGQYF. CDR3 in DNA: TGTGCCAGCAGTTTGTCTCACGGGCCTTCCCGGTCCCGCGCAGGGGATTACGGTCAGTACTTC.

This clonotype has at least ten counts. This sequence joins TRBV12-3 or TRBV12-4 and TRBJ2-7; 10 bases fit TRBD1. V dropped 6 bases and J dropped 6; count of bases not matched to a gene: 8. The length of the CDR3 is 14 residues. CDR3: CASSPGTGVGEQYF. CDR3 nucleotides: TGTGCCAGCAGCCCCGGGACAGGGGTAGGCGAGCAGTACTTC.

This clonotype was observed many times. The chain is built from TRBV3-1 and TRBJ2-3; 8 bases match TRBD2. V lost 0 bases to trimming and J lost 1 base; unmatched junction nucleotides: 3. CDR3 length: 16 residues. Germline loops: CDR1 LGHDT, CDR2 YNNKEL (reference sequence). In DNA form, the CDR3 reads TGTGCCAGCAGCCAAGAAGTCGGGGGGGGCACAGATACGCAGTATTTT. This codes for CASSQEVGGGTDTQYF.

This clonotype was observed once. Possible read error: a much larger clone is one base away. The rearrangement links TRBV20-1 to TRBJ2-3; D remains unclear. CDR3 length: 15 residues. Germline V lookup: CDR1 DFQATT, CDR2 SNEGSKA (reference sequence). The CDR3 is CSARPFLGGTDTQCF. In DNA, the CDR3 is TGCAGTGCTAGACCCTTCTTAGGCGGCACAGATACGCAGTGTTTT.

This clonotype has ten or more counts. The chain employs TRBV20-1 and TRBJ2-5; 12 bases are a match to TRBD1. From germline, CDR1 is DFQATT and CDR2 SNEGSKA (reference sequence). V gave up 2 bases and J gave up 6 bases; unmatched junction bases: 7. The CDR3 has 15 amino acids. The CDR3: CSARIGTGGAQTQYF. In DNA, the CDR3 is TGCAGTGCTAGAATCGGGACAGGGGGCGCCCAGACCCAGTACTTC.

Only one count was recorded for this clonotype. No conserved phenylalanine or tryptophan is present at the end of the CDR3, so a read error is the likely explanation. The rearrangement joins TRBV18 to TRBJ2-7; D uncertain. The CDR3 has 11 residues. Trimming removed 6 bases from V and 4 bases from J, with 7 bases in between. Germline V gene lookup returns CDR1 KGHSH and CDR2 LQKENI. The chain's CDR3 is CASSTEYEQYL. CDR3 nucleotide sequence: TGTGCCAGCTCCACCGAATACGAGCAGTACCTC.

This clonotype appeared many times. The genes are TRBV20-1 and TRBJ1-2; 8 bases line up with TRBD1. Trimming took 6 bases from V and 5 from J; bases not matched to a gene: 26. CDR3 length equals 19 residues. The germline gives CDR1 DFQATT, CDR2 SNEGSKA (reference sequence). The CDR3 coding sequence is TGCAGTGCCACCCGTCCTTTTCACGGAACAGGGGGGGATAGTTATGGCTACACCTTC. Translation: CSATRPFHGTGGDSYGYTF.

The chain uses TRBV12-5 and TRBJ2-4; 11 nucleotides align to TRBD2. J was trimmed by 2 bases and V by 0 bases; bases with no gene match: 9. The CDR3 consists of 19 residues. Germline V CDR1 and CDR2: LGHNT, FRNRAP. The CDR3 DNA reads TGTGCTAGTGGTTTGGTACGGGCTAGCGGGGGGTATTCCAAAAACATTCAGTACTTC. Protein product: CASGLVRASGGYSKNIQYF.

The rearrangement uses TRBV5-1 and TRBJ1-1, with a weak D call TRBD1 (6 bases). Trimming stripped 3 bases from V and 9 bases from J, with 18 bases between. Per germline, CDR1 SGHRS and CDR2 YFSETQ. The CDR3 is 14 amino acids. CDR3 coding DNA: TGCGCCAGCAGCTCCGGGACAACGACAACTAAAGCTTTCTTT. Encoded protein: CASSSGTTTTKAFF.

By share of the sample, this clonotype is medium-sized. The J gene is TRBJ1-6, the V gene TRBV7-9; 7 bases agree with TRBD1. The germline V gene encodes CDR1 SEHNR and CDR2 FQNEAQ (reference sequence). Trimming cost V 4 bases and J 7 bases; bases outside gene matches: 10. The CDR3 runs 16 residues. CDR3 bases: TGTGCCAGCAGCTCTGGAACCGGGACAGCGAATTCACCCCTCCACTTT. Its protein product is CASSSGTGTANSPLHF.

This clonotype has ten or more counts. V is TRBV20-1 and J is TRBJ2-3; D remains ambiguous. V was cut by 3 bases and J by 2 bases, with 12 bases left in between. The CDR3 consists of 14 residues. Per germline, CDR1 DFQATT and CDR2 SNEGSKA (reference sequence). The CDR3 is CSASLWGNTDTQYF. CDR3 nucleotide sequence: TGCAGTGCTAGTTTGTGGGGAAACACAGATACGCAGTATTTT.

In its sample, this clonotype was seen many times. The chain recombines TRBV5-4 with TRBJ2-1; TRBD2 agrees at 8 bases. The V segment lost 2 bases and the J segment 5 bases; nucleotides outside the gene matches: 9. The CDR3 covers 16 residues. Germline loops: CDR1 SGHNT, CDR2 YYREEE (reference sequence). CDR3 DNA: TGTGCCAGCAGCTTTGCAGCGGGAGTTACGCACAATGAGCAGTTCTTC. This codes for CASSFAAGVTHNEQFF.

This clonotype was recorded many times. The J gene is TRBJ2-3, the V gene TRBV29-1; no definite D call. The V end lost 5 bases, the J end lost 0 bases, and 9 bases lay between the germline ends. CDR3 size: 13 residues. CDR1 is SQVTM, CDR2 ANQGSEA, per germline. The CDR3 spells CSVRSASTDTQYF. The DNA for the CDR3 is TGCAGCGTTAGGTCAGCAAGCACAGATACGCAGTATTTT.

This clonotype has a count of ten or more. The V call is TRBV12-3 or TRBV12-4, the J call TRBJ1-6; 8 bases line up with TRBD1. The CDR3 covers 15 residues. Unmatched junction bases numbered 6, after V lost 8 bases and J lost 3 bases. The CDR3 loop reads CASGQGWNYNSPLHF. Here the CDR3 DNA reads TGTGCCAGCGGACAGGGTTGGAACTATAATTCACCCCTCCACTTT.

This clonotype came up many times. V is TRBV29-1 and J is TRBJ1-1; no clear D gene. The CDR3 contains 12 residues. Germline-derived CDR1 and CDR2 are SQVTM and ANQGSEA. V was trimmed by 4 bases and J by 0 bases, leaving 6 bases between them. CDR3 DNA: TGCAGCGTTGCCAGCCTGAACACTGAAGCTTTCTTT. Encoded protein: CSVASLNTEAFF.

This clonotype was picked up many times. This chain uses TRBV20-1 with TRBJ1-1; unclear D gene. CDR3 length equals 13 residues. Trimming removed 4 bases at V and 8 bases at J, with 17 bases between. Looked up from germline, CDR1 is DFQATT and CDR2 is SNEGSKA (reference sequence). The CDR3 region is CSAIPTEDYEAFF. CDR3 DNA sequence: TGCAGTGCTATTCCAACAGAGGACTACGAAGCTTTCTTT.

Written as DNA, the CDR3 is TGTGCCAGCACCCCGTCGGGGGTCATCTATGGCTACACCTTC. Its protein product is CASTPSGVIYGYTF. The rearrangement uses TRBV12-3 or TRBV12-4 and TRBJ1-2, with D tentatively TRBD1 (5 bases). This CDR3 has 14 amino acids. V lost 7 bases and J 4 bases, leaving 16 bases between the germline ends.

This clonotype has at least ten counts. J is TRBJ2-7 and V is TRBV7-6; 7 bases are a match to TRBD2. The germline gives CDR1 SGHVS, CDR2 FNYEAQ. The CDR3 extends over 17 amino acids. V was clipped by 2 bases and J by 4 bases; unmatched bases: 14. CDR3 sequence: CASSLYPEEGREYEQYF. Here the CDR3 DNA reads TGTGCCAGCAGCTTATACCCAGAGGAGGGGAGGGAATACGAGCAGTACTTC.

The table lists this clonotype with many counts. This chain connects TRBV11-3 to TRBJ2-1; D gene uncertain. CDR1 is SGHNT, CDR2 YENEEA, per germline. CDR3 length: 13 amino acids. Between the trimmed V and J ends, which lost 4 bases and 4 bases, there was a span of 8 bases. The CDR3 DNA is TGTGCCAGCAGCTATGTACCTTACAATGAGCAGTTCTTC. It specifies CASSYVPYNEQFF.